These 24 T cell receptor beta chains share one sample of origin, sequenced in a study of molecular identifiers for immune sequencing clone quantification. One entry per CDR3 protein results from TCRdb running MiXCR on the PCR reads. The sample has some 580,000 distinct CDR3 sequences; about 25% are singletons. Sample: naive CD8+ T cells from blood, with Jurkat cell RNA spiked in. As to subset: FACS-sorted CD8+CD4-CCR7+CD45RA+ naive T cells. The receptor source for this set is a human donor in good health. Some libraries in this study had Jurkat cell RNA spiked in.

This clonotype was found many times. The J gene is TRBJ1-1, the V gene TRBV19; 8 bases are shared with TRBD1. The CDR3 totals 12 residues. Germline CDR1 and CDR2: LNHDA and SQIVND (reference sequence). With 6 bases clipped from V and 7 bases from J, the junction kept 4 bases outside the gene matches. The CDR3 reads CASRQGAVEAFF. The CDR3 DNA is TGTGCCAGTAGGCAGGGGGCCGTTGAAGCTTTCTTT.

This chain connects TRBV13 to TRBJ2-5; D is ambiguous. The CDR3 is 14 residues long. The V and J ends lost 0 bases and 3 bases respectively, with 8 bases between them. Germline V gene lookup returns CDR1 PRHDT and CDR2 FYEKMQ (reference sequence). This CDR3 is CASSLGRSEETQYF. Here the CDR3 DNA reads TGTGCCAGCAGCTTAGGCCGCAGTGAAGAGACCCAGTACTTC.

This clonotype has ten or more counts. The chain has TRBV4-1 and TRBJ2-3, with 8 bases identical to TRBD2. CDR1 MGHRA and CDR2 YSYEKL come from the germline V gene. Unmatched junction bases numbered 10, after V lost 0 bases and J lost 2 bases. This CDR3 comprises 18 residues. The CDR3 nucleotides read TGCGCCAGCAGCCAAGATTTAGGCGGGGGGCCCCTCACAGATACGCAGTATTTT. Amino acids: CASSQDLGGGPLTDTQYF.

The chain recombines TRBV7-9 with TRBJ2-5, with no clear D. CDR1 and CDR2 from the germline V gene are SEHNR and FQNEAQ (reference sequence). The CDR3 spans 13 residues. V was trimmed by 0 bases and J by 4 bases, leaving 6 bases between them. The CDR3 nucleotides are TGTGCCAGCAGCTTAGCGTTCGGAGAGACCCAGTACTTC. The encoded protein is CASSLAFGETQYF. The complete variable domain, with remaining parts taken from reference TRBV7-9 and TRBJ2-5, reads DTGVSQNPRHKITKRGQNVTFRCDPISEHNRLYWYRQTLGQGPEFLTYFQNEAQLEKSRLLSDRFSAERPKGSFSTLEIQRTEQGDSAMYLCASSLAFGETQYFGPGTRLLVL.

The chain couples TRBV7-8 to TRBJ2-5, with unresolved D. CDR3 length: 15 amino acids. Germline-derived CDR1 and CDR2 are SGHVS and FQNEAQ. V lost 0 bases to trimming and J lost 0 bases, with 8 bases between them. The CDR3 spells CASSLALTYQETQYF. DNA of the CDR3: TGTGCCAGCAGCTTAGCATTGACCTACCAAGAGACCCAGTACTTC.

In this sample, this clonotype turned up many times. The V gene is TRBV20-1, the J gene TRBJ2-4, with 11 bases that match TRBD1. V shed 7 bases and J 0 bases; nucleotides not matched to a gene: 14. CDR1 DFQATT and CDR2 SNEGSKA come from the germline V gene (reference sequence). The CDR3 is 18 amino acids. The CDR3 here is CSGVPGQGEFSAKNIQYF. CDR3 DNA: TGCAGTGGGGTACCGGGACAGGGGGAGTTCTCAGCCAAAAACATTCAGTACTTC.

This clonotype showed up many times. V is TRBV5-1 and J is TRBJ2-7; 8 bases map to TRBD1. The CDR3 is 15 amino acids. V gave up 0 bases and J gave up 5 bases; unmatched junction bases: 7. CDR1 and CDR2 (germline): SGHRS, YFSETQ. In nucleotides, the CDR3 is TGCGCCAGCAGCTTGGCCCAGGGGGCGCTTCACGAGCAGTACTTC. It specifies CASSLAQGALHEQYF.

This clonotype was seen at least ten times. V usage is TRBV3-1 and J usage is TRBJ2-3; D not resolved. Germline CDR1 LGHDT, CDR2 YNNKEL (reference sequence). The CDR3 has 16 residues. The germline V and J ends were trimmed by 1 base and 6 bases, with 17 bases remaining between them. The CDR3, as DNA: TGTGCCAGCAGCCAAGTTACGACTGGATTTGGCGATACGCAGTATTTT. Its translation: CASSQVTTGFGDTQYF.

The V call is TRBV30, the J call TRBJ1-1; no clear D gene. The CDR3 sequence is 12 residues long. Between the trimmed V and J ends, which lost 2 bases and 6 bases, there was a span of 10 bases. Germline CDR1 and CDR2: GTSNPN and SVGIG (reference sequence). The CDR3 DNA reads TGTGCCTGGAGTTGGAATCGCGCTGAAGCTTTCTTT. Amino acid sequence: CAWSWNRAEAFF.

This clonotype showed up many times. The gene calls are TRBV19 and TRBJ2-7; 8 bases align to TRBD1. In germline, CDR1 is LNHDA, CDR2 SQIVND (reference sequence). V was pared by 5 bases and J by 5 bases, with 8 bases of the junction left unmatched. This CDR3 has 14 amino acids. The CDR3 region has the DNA TGTGCCAGTAGTGATTACGGACAGGGCCACGAGCAGTACTTC. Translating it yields CASSDYGQGHEQYF.

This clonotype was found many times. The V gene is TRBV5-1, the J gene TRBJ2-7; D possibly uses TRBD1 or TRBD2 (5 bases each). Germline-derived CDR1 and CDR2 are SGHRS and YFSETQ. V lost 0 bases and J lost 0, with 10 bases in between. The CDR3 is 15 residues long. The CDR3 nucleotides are TGCGCCAGCAGCTTGGCCGGGACGCCCTCCTACGAGCAGTACTTC. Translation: CASSLAGTPSYEQYF. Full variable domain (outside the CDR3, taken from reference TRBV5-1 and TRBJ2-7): KAGVTQTPRYLIKTRGQQVTLSCSPISGHRSVSWYQQTPGQGLQFLFEYFSETQRNKGNFPGRFSGRQFSNSRSEMNVSTLELGDSALYLCASSLAGTPSYEQYFGPGTRLTVT.

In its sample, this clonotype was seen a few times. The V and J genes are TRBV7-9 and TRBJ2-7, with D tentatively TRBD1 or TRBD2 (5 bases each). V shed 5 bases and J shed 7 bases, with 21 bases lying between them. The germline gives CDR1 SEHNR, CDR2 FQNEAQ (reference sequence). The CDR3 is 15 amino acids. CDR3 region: CASSQTGAHWGEQYF. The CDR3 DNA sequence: TGTGCCAGCAGCCAAACCGGGGCCCACTGGGGGGAGCAGTACTTC.

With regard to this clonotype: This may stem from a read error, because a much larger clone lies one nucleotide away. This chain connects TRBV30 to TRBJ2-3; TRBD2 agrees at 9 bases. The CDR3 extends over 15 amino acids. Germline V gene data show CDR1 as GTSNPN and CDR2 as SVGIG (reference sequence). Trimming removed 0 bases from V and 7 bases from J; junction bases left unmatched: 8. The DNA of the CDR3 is TGTGCCTGGAGTGTCGGTAGCGGGGGCGCAAATACGCAGTATTTT. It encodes CAWSVGSGGANTQYF.

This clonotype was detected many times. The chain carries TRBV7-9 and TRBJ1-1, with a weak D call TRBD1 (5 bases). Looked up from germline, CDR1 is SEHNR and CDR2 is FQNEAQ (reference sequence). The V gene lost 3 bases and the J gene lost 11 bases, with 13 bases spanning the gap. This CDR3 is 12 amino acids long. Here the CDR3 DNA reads TGTGCCAGCAGCTTGGGACCGGCAGGCGCTTTCTTT. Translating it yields CASSLGPAGAFF.

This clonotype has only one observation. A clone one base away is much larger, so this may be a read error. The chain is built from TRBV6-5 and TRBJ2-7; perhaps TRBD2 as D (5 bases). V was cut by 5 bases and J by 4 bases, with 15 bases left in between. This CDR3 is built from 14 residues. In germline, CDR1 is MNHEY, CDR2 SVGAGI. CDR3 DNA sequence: TGTGCCAGCAGTGGCCCTGGGAGTGGATACGAGCAGTACTTC. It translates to CASSGPGSGYEQYF.

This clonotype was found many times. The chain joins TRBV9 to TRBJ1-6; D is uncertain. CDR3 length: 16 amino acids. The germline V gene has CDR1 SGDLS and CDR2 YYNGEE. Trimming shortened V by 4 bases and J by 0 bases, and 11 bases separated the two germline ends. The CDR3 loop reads CASSPWESSYNSPLHF. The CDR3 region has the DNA TGTGCCAGCAGCCCATGGGAGAGCTCCTATAATTCACCCCTCCACTTT.

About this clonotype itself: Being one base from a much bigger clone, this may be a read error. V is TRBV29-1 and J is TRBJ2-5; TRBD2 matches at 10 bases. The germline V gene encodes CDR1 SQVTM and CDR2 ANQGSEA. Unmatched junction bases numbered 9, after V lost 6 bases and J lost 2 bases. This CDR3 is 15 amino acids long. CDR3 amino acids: CSVKQGLAYQETQYF. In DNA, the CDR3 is TGCAGCGTAAAACAGGGACTAGCGTATCAAGAGACCCAGTACTTC.

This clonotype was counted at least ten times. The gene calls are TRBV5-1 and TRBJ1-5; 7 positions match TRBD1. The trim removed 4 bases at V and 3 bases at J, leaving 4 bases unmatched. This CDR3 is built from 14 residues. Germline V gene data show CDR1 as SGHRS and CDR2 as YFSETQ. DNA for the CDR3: TGCGCCAGCAGCCCCGGACAGGACAATCAGCCCCAGCATTTT. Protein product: CASSPGQDNQPQHF.

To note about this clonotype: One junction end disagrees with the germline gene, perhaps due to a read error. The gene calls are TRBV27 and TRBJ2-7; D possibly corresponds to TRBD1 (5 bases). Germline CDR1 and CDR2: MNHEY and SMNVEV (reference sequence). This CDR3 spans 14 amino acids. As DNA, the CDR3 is TGTGTCAGCAGTCTACAGGACCTCTCCGACGAGCAGTACTTC. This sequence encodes CVSSLQDLSDEQYF.

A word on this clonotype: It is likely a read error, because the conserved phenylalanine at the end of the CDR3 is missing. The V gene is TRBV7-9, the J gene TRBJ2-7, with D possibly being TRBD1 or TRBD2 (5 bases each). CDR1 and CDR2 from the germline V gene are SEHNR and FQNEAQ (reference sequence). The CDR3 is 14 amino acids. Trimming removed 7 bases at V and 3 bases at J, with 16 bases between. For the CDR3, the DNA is TGTGCCAGCAACTTGGACGGGGCGCACTACGAGCAGTACTCC. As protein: CASNLDGAHYEQYS.

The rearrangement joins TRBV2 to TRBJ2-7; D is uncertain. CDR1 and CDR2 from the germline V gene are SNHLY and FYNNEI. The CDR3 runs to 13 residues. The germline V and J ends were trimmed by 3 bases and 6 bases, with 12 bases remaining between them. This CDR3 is CASSENQWVEQYF. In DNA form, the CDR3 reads TGTGCCAGCAGTGAGAACCAGTGGGTCGAGCAGTACTTC.

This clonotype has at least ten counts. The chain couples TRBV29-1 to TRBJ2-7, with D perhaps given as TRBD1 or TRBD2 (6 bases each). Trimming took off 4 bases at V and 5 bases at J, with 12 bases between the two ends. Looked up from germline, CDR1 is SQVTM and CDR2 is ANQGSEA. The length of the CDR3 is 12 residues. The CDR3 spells CSVVGGAHEQYF. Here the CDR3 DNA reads TGCAGCGTTGTGGGGGGCGCCCACGAGCAGTACTTC.

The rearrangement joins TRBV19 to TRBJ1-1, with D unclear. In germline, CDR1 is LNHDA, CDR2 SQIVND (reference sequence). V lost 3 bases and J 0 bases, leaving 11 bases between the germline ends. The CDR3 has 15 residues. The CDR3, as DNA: TGTGCCAGTAGTATGGGTTTGGTTTTGAACACTGAAGCTTTCTTT. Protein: CASSMGLVLNTEAFF.

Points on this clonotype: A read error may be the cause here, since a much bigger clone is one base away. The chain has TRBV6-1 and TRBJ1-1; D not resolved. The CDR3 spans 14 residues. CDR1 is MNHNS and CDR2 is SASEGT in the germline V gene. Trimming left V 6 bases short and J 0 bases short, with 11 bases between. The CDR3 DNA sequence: TGTGCCAGCAGAGAGGCAGGATTGAACACTGAAGCTTTCTTT. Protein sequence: CASREAGLNTEAFF.